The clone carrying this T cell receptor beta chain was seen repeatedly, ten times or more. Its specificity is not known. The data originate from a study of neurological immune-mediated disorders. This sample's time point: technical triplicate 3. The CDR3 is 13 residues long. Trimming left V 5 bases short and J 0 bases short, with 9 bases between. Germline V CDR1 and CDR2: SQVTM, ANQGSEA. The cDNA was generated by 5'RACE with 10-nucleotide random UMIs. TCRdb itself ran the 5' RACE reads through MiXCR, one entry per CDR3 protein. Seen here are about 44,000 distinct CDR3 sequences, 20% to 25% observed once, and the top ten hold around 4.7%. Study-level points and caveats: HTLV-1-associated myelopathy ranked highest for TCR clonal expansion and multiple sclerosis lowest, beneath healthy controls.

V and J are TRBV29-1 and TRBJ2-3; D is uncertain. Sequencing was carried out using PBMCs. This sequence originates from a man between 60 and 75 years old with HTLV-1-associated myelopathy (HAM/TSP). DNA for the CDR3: TGCAGCGTTCGGCGGTTGAGCACAGATACGCAGTATTTT. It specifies CSVRRLSTDTQYF.